The rows below give T cell receptor beta chains drawn from one sample of a study of early T cells in non-severe SARS-CoV-2 infection. A single record per CDR3 protein comes from TCRdb applying MiXCR to the 5' RACE reads. The table shows some 55,000 distinct CDR3 sequences, with around 12% occurring only once. Sequenced sample: whole blood. All receptors derive from an adult who was a healthcare worker with PCR-confirmed SARS-CoV-2 infection or an uninfected control (not recorded which). Each CDR3 is given with its conserved first and last residue. Fields, in order: D gene, clone size, V gene, J gene, CDR3 DNA, CDR3 protein. D genes are given only for firm matches. Clone size, where shown, is once, few, many, or a class for clones that have expanded.

d_gene: .; abundance: many; v_gene: TRBV5-1; j_gene: TRBJ2-1; CDR3nt: TGCGCCAGCAGCTTCAGGCAGGGTAGTAATGAGCAGTTCTTC; CDR3aa: CASSFRQGSNEQFF
d_gene: .; abundance: .; v_gene: TRBV5-1; j_gene: TRBJ1-1; CDR3nt: TGCGCCAGCAGCTTGTACGGGGGTCGGGACACTGAAGCTTTCTTT; CDR3aa: CASSLYGGRDTEAFF
d_gene: TRBD2; abundance: .; v_gene: TRBV5-1; j_gene: TRBJ2-1; CDR3nt: TGCGCCAGCTTTTCCGGGACTAGCGGGGCCAATGAGCAGTTCTTC; CDR3aa: CASFSGTSGANEQFF
d_gene: .; abundance: .; v_gene: TRBV2; j_gene: TRBJ1-1; CDR3nt: TGTGCCGGCAAACCCGACACAGACAACACTGAAGCTTTCTTT; CDR3aa: CAGKPDTDNTEAFF
d_gene: .; abundance: few; v_gene: TRBV29-1; j_gene: TRBJ2-3; CDR3nt: TGCAGCGTTGACAGCACAGATACGCAGTATTTT; CDR3aa: CSVDSTDTQYF
d_gene: TRBD1; abundance: many; v_gene: TRBV5-4; j_gene: TRBJ1-2; CDR3nt: TGTGCCAGCAGCCGCGCGGGGACAGGGTATGGCTACACCTTC; CDR3aa: CASSRAGTGYGYTF
d_gene: TRBD1; abundance: .; v_gene: TRBV29-1; j_gene: TRBJ1-4; CDR3nt: TGCAGCGTCTACGACAGGGAAGGTGAAAAACTGTTTTTT; CDR3aa: CSVYDREGEKLFF
d_gene: .; abundance: .; v_gene: TRBV12-3/TRBV12-4; j_gene: TRBJ2-3; CDR3nt: TGTGCCAGCAGTTCCGAAGGGGATACGCAGTATTTT; CDR3aa: CASSSEGDTQYF
d_gene: .; abundance: many; v_gene: TRBV27; j_gene: TRBJ2-3; CDR3nt: TGTGCCAGCAGTTTGAACATTCGAAACACAGATACGCAGTATTTT; CDR3aa: CASSLNIRNTDTQYF
d_gene: .; abundance: few; v_gene: TRBV28; j_gene: TRBJ2-1; CDR3nt: TGTGCCAGCAGAGCGGGTTGGTATGAGCAGTTCTTC; CDR3aa: CASRAGWYEQFF
d_gene: .; abundance: .; v_gene: TRBV5-1; j_gene: TRBJ1-1; CDR3nt: TGCGCCAGCAGCTTCGCAGGGGTGGGGACTGAAGCTTTCTTT; CDR3aa: CASSFAGVGTEAFF
d_gene: .; abundance: many; v_gene: TRBV6-1; j_gene: TRBJ2-5; CDR3nt: TGTGCCAGCAGTGAACCGTGGCCCCGGGACTCCCAAGAGACCCAGTACTTC; CDR3aa: CASSEPWPRDSQETQYF
d_gene: .; abundance: few; v_gene: TRBV5-6; j_gene: TRBJ2-3; CDR3nt: TGTGCCAGCAGCGTGGACCTCAGCACAGATACGCAGTATTTT; CDR3aa: CASSVDLSTDTQYF
d_gene: TRBD1; abundance: few; v_gene: TRBV29-1; j_gene: TRBJ2-7; CDR3nt: TGCAGCGTCGGGGAAAACCGGGACAGGGGCGACGAGCAGTACTTC; CDR3aa: CSVGENRDRGDEQYF
d_gene: .; abundance: many; v_gene: TRBV6-6; j_gene: TRBJ1-6; CDR3nt: TGTGCCAGCAGTTATCCCAGCTATAATTCACCCCTCCACTTT; CDR3aa: CASSYPSYNSPLHF
d_gene: .; abundance: .; v_gene: TRBV28; j_gene: TRBJ1-4; CDR3nt: TGTGCCAGCCGGGGTTCGAAGGAAAAACTGTTTTTT; CDR3aa: CASRGSKEKLFF
d_gene: .; abundance: .; v_gene: TRBV9; j_gene: TRBJ1-1; CDR3nt: TGTGCCAGCAGGAGAACTGTAGGGAGCACTGAAGCTTTCTTT; CDR3aa: CASRRTVGSTEAFF
d_gene: TRBD1; abundance: many; v_gene: TRBV11-2; j_gene: TRBJ2-5; CDR3nt: TGTGCCAGCAGCTTAGATCGGGGGACAGGGGAGACCCAGTACTTC; CDR3aa: CASSLDRGTGETQYF
d_gene: TRBD1; abundance: many; v_gene: TRBV7-6; j_gene: TRBJ2-2; CDR3nt: TGTGCCAGCAGCTTAGCGAACAGGGGAAGTTCTAGGACCGGGGAGCTGTTTTTT; CDR3aa: CASSLANRGSSRTGELFF
d_gene: .; abundance: many; v_gene: TRBV7-3; j_gene: TRBJ2-1; CDR3nt: TGTGCCAGCAGTCAGGGCAATGAGCAGTTCTTC; CDR3aa: CASSQGNEQFF
d_gene: .; abundance: many; v_gene: TRBV29-1; j_gene: TRBJ1-1; CDR3nt: TGCAGCGTCCTCCCGGGAGCCAATGAAGCTTTCTTT; CDR3aa: CSVLPGANEAFF
d_gene: TRBD2; abundance: many; v_gene: TRBV20-1; j_gene: TRBJ2-2; CDR3nt: TGCAGTGCTAGAGGCCCTAGCGGGGGCTCGAACACCGGGGAGCTGTTTTTT; CDR3aa: CSARGPSGGSNTGELFF
d_gene: .; abundance: many; v_gene: TRBV20-1; j_gene: TRBJ1-1; CDR3nt: TGCAGTGCCCGGGACCGCCCTGGGGCTTTCTTT; CDR3aa: CSARDRPGAFF
d_gene: TRBD1; abundance: .; v_gene: TRBV18; j_gene: TRBJ2-5; CDR3nt: TGTGCCAGCTCACACAGGGGATGGGAAGAGACCCAGTACTTC; CDR3aa: CASSHRGWEETQYF
d_gene: .; abundance: .; v_gene: TRBV7-9; j_gene: TRBJ1-4; CDR3nt: TGTGCCAGCAGCTTAGTCAGGGCTCGTCAGGCAACTAATGAAAAACTGTTTTTT; CDR3aa: CASSLVRARQATNEKLFF
d_gene: .; abundance: many; v_gene: TRBV13; j_gene: TRBJ1-3; CDR3nt: TGTGCCAGCAGCTTCCCGCAGGGAGGAAACACCATATATTTT; CDR3aa: CASSFPQGGNTIYF
d_gene: TRBD2; abundance: .; v_gene: TRBV10-3; j_gene: TRBJ2-5; CDR3nt: TGTGCCACAGGATTGACTAGCGGTGTAGAGACCCAGTACTTC; CDR3aa: CATGLTSGVETQYF
d_gene: .; abundance: few; v_gene: TRBV29-1; j_gene: TRBJ2-7; CDR3nt: TGCAGCGTTGAAGATCTTACCGAGCAGTACTTC; CDR3aa: CSVEDLTEQYF
d_gene: TRBD1; abundance: medium-sized; v_gene: TRBV7-3; j_gene: TRBJ1-1; CDR3nt: TGTGCCAGCAGCCTATTAGGGACAGGGGGTACTGAAGCTTTCTTT; CDR3aa: CASSLLGTGGTEAFF
d_gene: TRBD1; abundance: many; v_gene: TRBV7-7; j_gene: TRBJ2-1; CDR3nt: TGTGCTAGCAGCCCGGGACAGGGTTACAATGAGCAGTTCTTC; CDR3aa: CASSPGQGYNEQFF
d_gene: .; abundance: few; v_gene: TRBV12-5; j_gene: TRBJ2-3; CDR3nt: TGTGCTAGTGGTTTGGTACACCCCACGGGACTTGCAGATACGCAGTATTTT; CDR3aa: CASGLVHPTGLADTQYF
d_gene: .; abundance: many; v_gene: TRBV6-1; j_gene: TRBJ1-2; CDR3nt: TGTGCCAGCAGCCTTCTGGAGGGTCCCGGCTACACCTTC; CDR3aa: CASSLLEGPGYTF